This record looks at one T cell receptor (beta chain) sequence and its context. Sequencing used immunoSEQ multiplex PCR; TCRdb keeps in-frame clones, though not all of them. The sample holds about 220,000 clones; 65% to 90% are singletons and the top ten take 5.1%. Germline V gene sequence: CDR1 MDHEN, CDR2 SYDVKM. The CDR3 runs 14 residues. V lost 5 bases to trimming and J lost 5 bases, with 16 bases between them. The data stem from a study of blood T cell repertoires in COVID-19. The sample taken for sequencing was peripheral blood. The TCR sequence derives from a human donor in a cohort sampled during active COVID-19. This rearrangement joins TRBV28 to TRBJ2-7; a possible D gene is TRBD2 (5 bases). For the CDR3, the DNA is TGTGCCAGCAGTGGACTTGTATTATGGGACGAGCAGTACTTC. Its translation is CASSGLVLWDEQYF.